The T cell receptor (beta chain) described here comes from a study of shared clonotypes between healthy human individuals. Study-wide results and caveats: Some naive CD4 clonotypes, roughly 4.5%, turned up in common across four donors.

CDR1 and CDR2 from the germline V gene are SGHKS and YYEKEE (reference sequence). V was clipped by 3 bases and J by 3 bases, with 10 bases between them. The CDR3 covers 14 residues. Every subset had its genomic DNA shared out evenly among several immunoSEQ plates. Using immunoSEQ multiplex PCR, the repertoire was profiled, and TCRdb retains in-frame clones only, with some absent. The sample carries about 2.3 million clones, approximately 93% recorded once. Concerning this clone: Its specificity is not known. This CDR3 is also generated by other DNA sequences in the sample.

This chain links TRBV5-5 with TRBJ1-3; weak D call: TRBD1 (6 bases). The specimen sequenced was naive CD4+ T cells from PBMCs. Noted subset: CD45RA+ positively selected. The clonotype originates from a man younger than 35 in good health. Some clones in this sample may be carry-over from other donors' samples. CDR3 residues: CASSSQGSGNTIYF. The CDR3 DNA follows: TGTGCCAGCAGCTCACAGGGTAGTGGAAACACCATATATTTT.